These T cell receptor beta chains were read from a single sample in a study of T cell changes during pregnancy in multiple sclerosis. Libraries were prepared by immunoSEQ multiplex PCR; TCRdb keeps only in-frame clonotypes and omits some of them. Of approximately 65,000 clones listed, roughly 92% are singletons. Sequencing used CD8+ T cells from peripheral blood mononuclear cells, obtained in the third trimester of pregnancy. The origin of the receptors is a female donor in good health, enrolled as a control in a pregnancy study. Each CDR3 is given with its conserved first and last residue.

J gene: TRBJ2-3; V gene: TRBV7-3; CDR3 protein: CASSYLAGGGDTQYF
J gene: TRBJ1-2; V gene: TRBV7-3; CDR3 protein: CASSYSGTGAGYTF
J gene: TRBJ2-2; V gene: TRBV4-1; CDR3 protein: CASSPTVNTGELFF
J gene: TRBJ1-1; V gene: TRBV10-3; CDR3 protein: CAISSWTGENTEAFF
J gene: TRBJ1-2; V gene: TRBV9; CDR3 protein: CASSVAREVFGDGYTF
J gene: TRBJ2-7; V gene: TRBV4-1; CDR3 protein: CASSQVTGSYEQYF
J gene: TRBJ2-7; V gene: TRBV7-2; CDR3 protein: CASSPGLAGYEQYF
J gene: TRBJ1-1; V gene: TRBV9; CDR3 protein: CASSVLSGNTEAFF
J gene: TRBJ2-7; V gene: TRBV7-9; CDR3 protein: CASSLVSGGYYEQYF
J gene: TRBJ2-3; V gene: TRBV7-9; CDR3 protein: CASSFTGGADTQYF
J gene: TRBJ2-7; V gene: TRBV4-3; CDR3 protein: CASSQVTGDEQYF
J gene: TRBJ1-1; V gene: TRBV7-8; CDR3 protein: CASSWSGGTEAFF
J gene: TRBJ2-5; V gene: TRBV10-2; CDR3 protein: CASRDRGEETQYF